This T cell receptor (beta chain) came from a study of immune heterogeneity within non-small cell lung tumors. Turning to the study itself: Histology included a handful of squamous cell carcinomas, approximately nine non-squamous carcinomas and 1 unspecified tumor. Study results and limitations: Between one patient and another, high-frequency T-cell receptor beta clonotypes were largely distinct.

The ends were cut back, 6 bases at V and 0 bases at J, with 23 bases in the middle. Germline V CDR1 and CDR2: DFQATT, SNEGSKA (reference sequence). There are 17 residues in the CDR3. It was with 32 V and 13 J primers that multiplex PCR amplified TCR beta CDR3. TCRdb redid the calling of the multiplex PCR reads with MiXCR, one entry per CDR3 protein. The sample lists 9,000 to 13,000 distinct CDR3 sequences, under 35% occurring once. Template input was genomic DNA from bulk tumor (around 600 ng per sample). Several biopsies per primary tumor, spaced far apart, were taken during surgery. The study enrolled patients with untreated, newly diagnosed non-small cell lung cancer who underwent curative surgery. Donation came from patients with newly diagnosed non-small cell lung cancer who were having surgery with curative intent. For this clonotype: The antigen remains undetermined.

The source of this sequence is a woman between 45 and 65 years old with non-small cell lung cancer. The sequencing sample was made of lung tumor tissue. The chain uses TRBV20-1 and TRBJ1-2, with D unresolved. The CDR3 loop is CSAGREFSQWANYGYTF. The CDR3 DNA follows: TGCAGTGCCGGACGGGAGTTCTCCCAGTGGGCTAACTATGGCTACACCTTC.